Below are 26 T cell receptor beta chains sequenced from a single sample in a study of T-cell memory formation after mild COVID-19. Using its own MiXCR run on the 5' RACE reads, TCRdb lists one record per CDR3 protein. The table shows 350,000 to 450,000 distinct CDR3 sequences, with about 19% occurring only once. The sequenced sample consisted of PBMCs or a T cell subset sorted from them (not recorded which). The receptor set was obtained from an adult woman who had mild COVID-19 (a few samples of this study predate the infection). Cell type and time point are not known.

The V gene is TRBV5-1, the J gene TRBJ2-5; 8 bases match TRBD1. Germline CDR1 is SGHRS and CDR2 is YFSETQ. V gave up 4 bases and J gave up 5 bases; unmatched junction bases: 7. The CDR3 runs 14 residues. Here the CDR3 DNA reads TGCGCCAGCAGCCCCCAGGGGGCTCAGGAGACCCAGTACTTC. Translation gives CASSPQGAQETQYF.

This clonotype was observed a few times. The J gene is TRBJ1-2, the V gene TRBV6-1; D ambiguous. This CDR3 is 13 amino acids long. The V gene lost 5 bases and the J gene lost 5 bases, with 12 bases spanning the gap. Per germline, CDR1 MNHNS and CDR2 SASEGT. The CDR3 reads CASSPPLVYGYTF. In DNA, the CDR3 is TGTGCCAGCAGTCCCCCGTTAGTATATGGCTACACCTTC.

The CDR3 nucleotides read TGTGCCAGCAGGAATAGTAGTTTGGTGAATGAGCAGTTCTTC. It specifies CASRNSSLVNEQFF. This sequence joins TRBV7-9 and TRBJ2-1; D unresolved. V lost 6 bases to trimming and J lost 7 bases, with 16 bases between them. The CDR3 sequence is 14 residues long. Germline loops: CDR1 SEHNR, CDR2 FQNEAQ (reference sequence).

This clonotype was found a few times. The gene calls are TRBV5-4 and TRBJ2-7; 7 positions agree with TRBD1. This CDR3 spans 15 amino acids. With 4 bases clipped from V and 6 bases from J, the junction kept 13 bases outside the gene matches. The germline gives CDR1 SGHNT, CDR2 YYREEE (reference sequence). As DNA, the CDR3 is TGTGCCAGCAGCACCGGAAGCCGGGACAGCTCCGAGCAGTACTTC. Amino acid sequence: CASSTGSRDSSEQYF. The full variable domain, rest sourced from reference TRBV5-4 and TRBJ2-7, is ETGVTQSPTHLIKTRGQQVTLRCSSQSGHNTVSWYQQALGQGPQFIFQYYREEENGRGNFPPRFSGLQFPNYSSELNVNALELDDSALYLCASSTGSRDSSEQYFGPGTRLTVT.

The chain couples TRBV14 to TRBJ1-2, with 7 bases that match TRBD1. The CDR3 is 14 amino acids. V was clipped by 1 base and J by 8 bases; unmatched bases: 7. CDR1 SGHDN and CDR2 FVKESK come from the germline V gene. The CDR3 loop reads CASSQVVTGAGYTF. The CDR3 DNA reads TGTGCCAGCAGCCAAGTCGTAACAGGGGCCGGCTACACCTTC.

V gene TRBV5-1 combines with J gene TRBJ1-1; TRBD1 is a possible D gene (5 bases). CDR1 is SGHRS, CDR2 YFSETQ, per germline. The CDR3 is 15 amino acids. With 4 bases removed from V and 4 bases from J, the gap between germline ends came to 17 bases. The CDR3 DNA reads TGCGCCAGCAGCGGGCCCAGGGACCGAGGCACTGAAGCTTTCTTT. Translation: CASSGPRDRGTEAFF.

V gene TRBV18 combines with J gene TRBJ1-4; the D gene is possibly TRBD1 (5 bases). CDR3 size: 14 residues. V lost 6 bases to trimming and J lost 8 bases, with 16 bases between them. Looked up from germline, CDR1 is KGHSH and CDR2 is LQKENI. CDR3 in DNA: TGTGCCAGCTCGCGACAGAACCCGGGGGAAAAACTGTTTTTT. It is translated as CASSRQNPGEKLFF.

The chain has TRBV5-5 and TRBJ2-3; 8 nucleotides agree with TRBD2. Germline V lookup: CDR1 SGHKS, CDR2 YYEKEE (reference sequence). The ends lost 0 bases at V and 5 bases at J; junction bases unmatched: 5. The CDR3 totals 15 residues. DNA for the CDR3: TGTGCCAGCAGCTTGGGGAGCGGGAGAGGAGATACGCAGTATTTT. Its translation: CASSLGSGRGDTQYF.

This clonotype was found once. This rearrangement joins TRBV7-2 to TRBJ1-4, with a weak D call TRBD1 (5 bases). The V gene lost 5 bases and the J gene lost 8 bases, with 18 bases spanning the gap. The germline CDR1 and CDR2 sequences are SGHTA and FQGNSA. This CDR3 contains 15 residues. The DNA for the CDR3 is TGTGCCAGCAGCCTTAGTGGGACCCTTCGGGAAAAACTGTTTTTT. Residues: CASSLSGTLREKLFF.

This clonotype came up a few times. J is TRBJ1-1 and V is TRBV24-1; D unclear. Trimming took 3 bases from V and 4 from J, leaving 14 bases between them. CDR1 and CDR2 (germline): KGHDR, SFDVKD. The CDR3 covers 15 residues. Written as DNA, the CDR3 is TGTGCCACCAGTGATGCGACAAGTAAGGGCACTGAAGCTTTCTTT. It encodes CATSDATSKGTEAFF.

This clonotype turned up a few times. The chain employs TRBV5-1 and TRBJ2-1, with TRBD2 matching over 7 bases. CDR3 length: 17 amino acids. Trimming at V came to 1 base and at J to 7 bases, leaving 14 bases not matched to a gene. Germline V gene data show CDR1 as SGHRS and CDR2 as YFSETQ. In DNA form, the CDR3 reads TGCGCCAGCAGCTTGAGGTTCGGGACTACCGACCCGAATGAGCAGTTCTTC. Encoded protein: CASSLRFGTTDPNEQFF.

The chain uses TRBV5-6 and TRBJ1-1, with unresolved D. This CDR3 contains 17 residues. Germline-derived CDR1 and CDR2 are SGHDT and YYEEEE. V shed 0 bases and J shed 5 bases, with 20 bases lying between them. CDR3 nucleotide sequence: TGTGCCAGCAGCTTGGGATCGGCGCGGGTCGGCCGGACTGAAGCTTTCTTT. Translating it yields CASSLGSARVGRTEAFF.

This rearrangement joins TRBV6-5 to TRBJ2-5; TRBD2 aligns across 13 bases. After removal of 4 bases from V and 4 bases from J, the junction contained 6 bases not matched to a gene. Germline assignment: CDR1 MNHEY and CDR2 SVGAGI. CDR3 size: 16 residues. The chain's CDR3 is CASSSPRLAGGETQYF. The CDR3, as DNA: TGTGCCAGCAGTTCCCCCCGACTAGCGGGGGGAGAGACCCAGTACTTC.

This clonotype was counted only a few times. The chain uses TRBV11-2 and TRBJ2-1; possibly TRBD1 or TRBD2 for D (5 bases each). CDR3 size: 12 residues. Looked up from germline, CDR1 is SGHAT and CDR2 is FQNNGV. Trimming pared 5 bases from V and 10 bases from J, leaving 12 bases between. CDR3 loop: CASSVGTEEQFF. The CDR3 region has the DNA TGTGCCAGCAGCGTCGGGACGGAGGAGCAGTTCTTC. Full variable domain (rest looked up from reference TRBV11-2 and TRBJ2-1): EAGVAQSPRYKIIEKRQSVAFWCNPISGHATLYWYQQILGQGPKLLIQFQNNGVVDDSQLPKDRFSAERLKGVDSTLKIQPAKLEDSAVYLCASSVGTEEQFFGPGTRLTVL.

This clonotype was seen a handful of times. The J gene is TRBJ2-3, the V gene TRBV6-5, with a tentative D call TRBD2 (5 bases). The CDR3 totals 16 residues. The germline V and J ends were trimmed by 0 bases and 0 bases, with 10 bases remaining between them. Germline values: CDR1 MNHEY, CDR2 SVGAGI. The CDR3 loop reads CASSYSLAQSTDTQYF. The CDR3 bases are TGTGCCAGCAGTTACTCTCTAGCCCAAAGCACAGATACGCAGTATTTT.

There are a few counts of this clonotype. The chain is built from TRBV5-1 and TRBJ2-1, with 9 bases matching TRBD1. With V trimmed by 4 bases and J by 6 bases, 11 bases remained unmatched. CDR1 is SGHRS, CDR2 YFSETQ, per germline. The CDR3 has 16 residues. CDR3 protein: CASSPDRGIFGNEQFF. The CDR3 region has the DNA TGCGCCAGCAGCCCAGACAGGGGGATTTTTGGCAATGAGCAGTTCTTC.

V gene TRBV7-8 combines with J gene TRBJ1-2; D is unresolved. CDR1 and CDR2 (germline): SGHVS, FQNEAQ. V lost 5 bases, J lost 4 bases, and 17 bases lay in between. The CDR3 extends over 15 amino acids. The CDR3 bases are TGTGCCAGCAGCCCCCTCACCGGGATTCTCTATGGCTACACCTTC. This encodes CASSPLTGILYGYTF. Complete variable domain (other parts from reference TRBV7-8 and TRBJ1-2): GAGVSQSPRYKVAKRGQDVALRCDPISGHVSLFWYQQALGQGPEFLTYFQNEAQLDKSGLPSDRFFAERPEGSVSTLKIQRTQQEDSAVYLCASSPLTGILYGYTFGSGTRLTVV.

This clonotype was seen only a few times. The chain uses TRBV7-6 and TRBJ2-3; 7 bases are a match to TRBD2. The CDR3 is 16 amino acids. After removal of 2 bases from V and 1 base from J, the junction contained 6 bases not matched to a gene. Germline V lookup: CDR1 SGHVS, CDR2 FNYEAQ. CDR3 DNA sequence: TGTGCCAGCAGCTTAATGACGGGAGGACGCACAGATACGCAGTATTTT. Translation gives CASSLMTGGRTDTQYF.

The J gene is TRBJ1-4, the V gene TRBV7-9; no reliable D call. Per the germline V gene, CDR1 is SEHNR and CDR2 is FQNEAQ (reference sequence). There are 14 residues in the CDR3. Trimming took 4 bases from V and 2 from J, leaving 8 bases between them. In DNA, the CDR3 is TGTGCCAGCAGCTCCGGTGGGACTAATGAAAAACTGTTTTTT. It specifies CASSSGGTNEKLFF. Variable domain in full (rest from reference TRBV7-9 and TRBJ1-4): DTGVSQNPRHKITKRGQNVTFRCDPISEHNRLYWYRQTLGQGPEFLTYFQNEAQLEKSRLLSDRFSAERPKGSFSTLEIQRTEQGDSAMYLCASSSGGTNEKLFFGSGTQLSVL.

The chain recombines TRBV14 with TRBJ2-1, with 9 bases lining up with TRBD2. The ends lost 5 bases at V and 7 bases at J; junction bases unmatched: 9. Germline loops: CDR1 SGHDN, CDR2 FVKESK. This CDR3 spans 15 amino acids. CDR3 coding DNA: TGTGCCAGCAGCAGGACGGGACTAGCACGTAATGAGCAGTTCTTC. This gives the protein CASSRTGLARNEQFF.

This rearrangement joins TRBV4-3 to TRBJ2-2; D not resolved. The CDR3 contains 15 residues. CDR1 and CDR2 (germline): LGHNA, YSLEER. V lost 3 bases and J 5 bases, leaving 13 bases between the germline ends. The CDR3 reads CASSHGPAATGELFF. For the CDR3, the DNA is TGCGCCAGCAGCCACGGACCCGCGGCAACCGGGGAGCTGTTTTTT.

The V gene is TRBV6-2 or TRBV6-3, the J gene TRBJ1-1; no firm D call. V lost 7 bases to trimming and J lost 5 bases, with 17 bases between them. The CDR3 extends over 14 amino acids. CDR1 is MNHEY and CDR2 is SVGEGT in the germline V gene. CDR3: CASTPQEGLTEAFF. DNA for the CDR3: TGTGCCAGCACCCCCCAGGAGGGTCTAACTGAAGCTTTCTTT.

CDR3 nucleotides: TGTGCCACCAGCAGAGATCAGGACAGGGGGACAGATACGCAGTATTTT. As protein: CATSRDQDRGTDTQYF. This chain uses TRBV15 with TRBJ2-3; TRBD1 matches at 10 bases. Germline V gene lookup returns CDR1 LNHNV and CDR2 YYDKDF (reference sequence). V dropped 0 bases and J dropped 3; count of bases not matched to a gene: 3. The CDR3 consists of 16 residues.

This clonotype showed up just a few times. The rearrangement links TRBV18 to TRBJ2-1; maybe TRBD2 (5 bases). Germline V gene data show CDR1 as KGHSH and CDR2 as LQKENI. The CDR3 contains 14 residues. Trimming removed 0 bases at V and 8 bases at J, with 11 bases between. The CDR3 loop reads CASSPPRLGDEQFF. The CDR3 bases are TGTGCCAGCTCACCACCGAGGCTGGGAGATGAGCAGTTCTTC. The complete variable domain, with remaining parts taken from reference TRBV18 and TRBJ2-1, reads NAGVMQNPRHLVRRRGQEARLRCSPMKGHSHVYWYRQLPEEGLKFMVYLQKENIIDESGMPKERFSAEFPKEGPSILRIQQVVRGDSAAYFCASSPPRLGDEQFFGPGTRLTVL.

The CDR3 region has the DNA TGTGCCAGCATGGGGAGTGGCCCTCAGGAAAAACTGTTTTTT. It translates to CASMGSGPQEKLFF. V and J are TRBV25-1 and TRBJ1-4; D unclear. Germline V gene sequence: CDR1 MGHDK, CDR2 SYGVNS. The CDR3 has 14 residues. V dropped 7 bases and J dropped 8 bases, with 17 bases sitting between them.

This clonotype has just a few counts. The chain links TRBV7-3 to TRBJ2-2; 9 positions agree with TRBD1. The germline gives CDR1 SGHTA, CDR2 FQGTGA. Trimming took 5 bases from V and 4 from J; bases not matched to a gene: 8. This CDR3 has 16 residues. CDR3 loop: CASSIQGAGATGELFF. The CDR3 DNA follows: TGTGCCAGCAGCATACAGGGGGCTGGGGCCACCGGGGAGCTGTTTTTT.